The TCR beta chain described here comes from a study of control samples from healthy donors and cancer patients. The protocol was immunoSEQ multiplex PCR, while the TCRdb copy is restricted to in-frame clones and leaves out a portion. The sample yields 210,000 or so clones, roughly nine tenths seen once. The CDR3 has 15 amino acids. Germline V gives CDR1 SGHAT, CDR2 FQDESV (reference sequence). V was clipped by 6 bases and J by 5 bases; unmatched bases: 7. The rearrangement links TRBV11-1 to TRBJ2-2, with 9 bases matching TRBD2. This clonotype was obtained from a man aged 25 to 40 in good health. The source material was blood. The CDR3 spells CASRRQRGVTGELFF. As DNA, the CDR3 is TGTGCCAGCAGGCGTCAGCGGGGGGTTACCGGGGAGCTGTTTTTT.